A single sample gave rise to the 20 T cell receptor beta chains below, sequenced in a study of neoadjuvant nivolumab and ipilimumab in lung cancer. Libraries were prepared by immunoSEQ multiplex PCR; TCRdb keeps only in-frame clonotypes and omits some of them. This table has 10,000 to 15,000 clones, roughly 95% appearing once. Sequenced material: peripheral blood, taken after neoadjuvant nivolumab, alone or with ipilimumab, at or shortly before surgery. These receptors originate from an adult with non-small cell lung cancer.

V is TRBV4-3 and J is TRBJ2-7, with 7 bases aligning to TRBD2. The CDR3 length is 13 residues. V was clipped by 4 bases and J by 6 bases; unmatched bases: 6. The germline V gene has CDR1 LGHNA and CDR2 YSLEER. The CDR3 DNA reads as TGCGCCAGCAGCCCCCACTCGGGGGGCGAGCAGTACTTC. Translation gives CASSPHSGGEQYF.

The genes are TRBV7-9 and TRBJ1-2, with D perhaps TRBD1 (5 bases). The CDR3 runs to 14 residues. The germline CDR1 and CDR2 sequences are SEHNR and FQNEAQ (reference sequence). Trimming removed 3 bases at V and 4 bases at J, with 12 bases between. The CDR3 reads CASSLTVGFYGYTF. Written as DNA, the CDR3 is TGTGCCAGCAGCTTGACAGTGGGGTTCTATGGCTACACCTTC.

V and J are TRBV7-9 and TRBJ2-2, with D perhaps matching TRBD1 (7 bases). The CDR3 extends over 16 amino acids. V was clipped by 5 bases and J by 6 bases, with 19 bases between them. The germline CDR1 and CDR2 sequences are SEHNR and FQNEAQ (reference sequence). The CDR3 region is CASSPGGGGDAGELFF. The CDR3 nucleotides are TGTGCCAGCAGCCCTGGCGGAGGGGGCGACGCCGGGGAGCTGTTTTTT.

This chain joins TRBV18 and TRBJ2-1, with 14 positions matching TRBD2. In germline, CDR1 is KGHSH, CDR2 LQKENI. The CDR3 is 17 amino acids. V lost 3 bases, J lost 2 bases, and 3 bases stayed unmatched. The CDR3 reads CASSPGLAGVAYNEQFF. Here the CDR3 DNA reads TGTGCCAGCTCACCGGGACTAGCGGGAGTGGCCTACAATGAGCAGTTCTTC.

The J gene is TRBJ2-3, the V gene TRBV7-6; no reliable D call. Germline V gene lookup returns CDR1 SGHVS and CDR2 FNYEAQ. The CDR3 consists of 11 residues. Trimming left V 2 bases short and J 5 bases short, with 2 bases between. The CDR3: CASSLRDTQYF. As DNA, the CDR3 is TGTGCCAGCAGCTTAAGAGATACGCAGTATTTT.

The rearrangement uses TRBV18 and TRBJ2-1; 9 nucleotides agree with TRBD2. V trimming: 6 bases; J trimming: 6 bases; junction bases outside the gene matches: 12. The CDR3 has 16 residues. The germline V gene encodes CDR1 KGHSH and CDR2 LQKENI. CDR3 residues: CASSLPRGRASNEQFF. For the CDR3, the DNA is TGTGCCAGCTCCCTCCCTCGCGGGAGGGCCTCCAATGAGCAGTTCTTC.

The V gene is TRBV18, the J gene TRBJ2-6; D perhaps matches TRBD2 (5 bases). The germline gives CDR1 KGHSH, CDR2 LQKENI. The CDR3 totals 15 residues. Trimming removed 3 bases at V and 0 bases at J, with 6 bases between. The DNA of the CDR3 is TGTGCCAGCTCACCCGGGATCTCTGGGGCCAACGTCCTGACTTTC. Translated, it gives CASSPGISGANVLTF.

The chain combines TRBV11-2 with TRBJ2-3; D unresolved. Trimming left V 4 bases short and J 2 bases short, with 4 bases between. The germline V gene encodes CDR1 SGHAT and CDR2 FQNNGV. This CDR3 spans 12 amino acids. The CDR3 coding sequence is TGTGCCAGCAGCTCCCCCACAGATACGCAGTATTTT. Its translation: CASSSPTDTQYF.

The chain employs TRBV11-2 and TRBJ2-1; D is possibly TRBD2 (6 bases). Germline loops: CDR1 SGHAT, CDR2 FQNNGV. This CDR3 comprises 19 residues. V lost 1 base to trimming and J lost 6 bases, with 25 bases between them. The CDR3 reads CASSLVAAGRADPRNEQFF. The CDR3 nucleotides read TGTGCCAGCAGCTTAGTAGCCGCGGGGAGAGCGGACCCTCGCAATGAGCAGTTCTTC.

The CDR3: CASSDGGQETQYF. The CDR3 region has the DNA TGTGCCAGCAGTGATGGCGGCCAAGAGACCCAGTACTTC. The chain couples TRBV2 to TRBJ2-5; D unresolved. The germline V and J ends were trimmed by 3 bases and 1 base, with 6 bases remaining between them. CDR1 is SNHLY, CDR2 FYNNEI, per germline. CDR3 size: 13 residues.

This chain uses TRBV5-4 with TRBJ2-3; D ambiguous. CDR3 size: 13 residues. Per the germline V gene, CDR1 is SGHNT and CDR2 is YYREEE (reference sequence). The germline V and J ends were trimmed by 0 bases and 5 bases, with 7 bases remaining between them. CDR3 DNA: TGTGCCAGCAGCTTGGACGTGCTAGATACGCAGTATTTT. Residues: CASSLDVLDTQYF.

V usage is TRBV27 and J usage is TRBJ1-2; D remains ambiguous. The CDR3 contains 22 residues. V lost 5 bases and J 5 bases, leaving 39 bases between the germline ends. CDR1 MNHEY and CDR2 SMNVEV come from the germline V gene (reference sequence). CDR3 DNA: TGTGCCAGCAGTACGCCGTTTTGGAGGCTTGACGCGAGTGGCCCAGAATTTTATGGCTACACCTTC. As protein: CASSTPFWRLDASGPEFYGYTF.

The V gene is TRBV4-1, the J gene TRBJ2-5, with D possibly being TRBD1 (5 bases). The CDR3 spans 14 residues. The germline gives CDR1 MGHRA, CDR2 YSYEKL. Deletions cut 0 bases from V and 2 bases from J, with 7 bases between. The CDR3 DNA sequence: TGCGCCAGCAGCCAAGAGGGGCGTCAAGAGACCCAGTACTTC. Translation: CASSQEGRQETQYF.

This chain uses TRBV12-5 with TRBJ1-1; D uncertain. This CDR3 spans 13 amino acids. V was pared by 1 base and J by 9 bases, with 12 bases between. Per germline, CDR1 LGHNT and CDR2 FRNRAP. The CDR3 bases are TGTGCTAGTGGTTTGGGAATGGCTAGACAAGCTTTCTTT. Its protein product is CASGLGMARQAFF.

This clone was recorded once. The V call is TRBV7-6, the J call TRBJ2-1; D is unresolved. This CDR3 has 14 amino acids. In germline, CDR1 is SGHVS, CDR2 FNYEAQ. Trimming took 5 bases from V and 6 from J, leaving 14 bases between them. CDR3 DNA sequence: TGTGCCAGCAGCCCAGTGTGGCAGTCCAATGAGCAGTTCTTC. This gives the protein CASSPVWQSNEQFF.

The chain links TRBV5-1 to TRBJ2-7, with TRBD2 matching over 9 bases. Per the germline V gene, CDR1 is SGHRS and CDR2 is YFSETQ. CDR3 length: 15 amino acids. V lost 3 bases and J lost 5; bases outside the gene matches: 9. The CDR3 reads CASSSRVAGAHEQYF. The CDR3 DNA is TGCGCCAGCAGCTCCCGAGTAGCGGGAGCCCACGAGCAGTACTTC. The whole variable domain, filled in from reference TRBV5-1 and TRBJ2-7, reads KAGVTQTPRYLIKTRGQQVTLSCSPISGHRSVSWYQQTPGQGLQFLFEYFSETQRNKGNFPGRFSGRQFSNSRSEMNVSTLELGDSALYLCASSSRVAGAHEQYFGPGTRLTVT.

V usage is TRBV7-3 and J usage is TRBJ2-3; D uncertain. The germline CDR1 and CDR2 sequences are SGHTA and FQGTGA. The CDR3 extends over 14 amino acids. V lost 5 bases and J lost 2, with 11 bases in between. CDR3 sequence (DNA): TGTGCCAGCAGCCTCCTTGGGGACACAGATACGCAGTATTTT. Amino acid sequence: CASSLLGDTDTQYF.

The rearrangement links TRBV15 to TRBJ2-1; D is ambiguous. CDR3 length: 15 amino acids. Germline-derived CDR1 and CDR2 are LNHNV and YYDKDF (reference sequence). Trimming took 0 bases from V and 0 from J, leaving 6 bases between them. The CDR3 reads CATSRDRGSYNEQFF. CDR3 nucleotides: TGTGCCACCAGCAGAGATCGCGGCTCCTACAATGAGCAGTTCTTC.

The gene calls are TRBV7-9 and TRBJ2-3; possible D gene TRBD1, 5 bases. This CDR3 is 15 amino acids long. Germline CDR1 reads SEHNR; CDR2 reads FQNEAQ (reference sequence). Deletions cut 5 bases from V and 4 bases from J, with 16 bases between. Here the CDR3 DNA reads TGTGCCAGCAGCGACACAGGATTGGGTGCAGATACGCAGTATTTT. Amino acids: CASSDTGLGADTQYF. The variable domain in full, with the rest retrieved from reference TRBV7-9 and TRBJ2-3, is DTGVSQNPRHKITKRGQNVTFRCDPISEHNRLYWYRQTLGQGPEFLTYFQNEAQLEKSRLLSDRFSAERPKGSFSTLEIQRTEQGDSAMYLCASSDTGLGADTQYFGPGTRLTVL.

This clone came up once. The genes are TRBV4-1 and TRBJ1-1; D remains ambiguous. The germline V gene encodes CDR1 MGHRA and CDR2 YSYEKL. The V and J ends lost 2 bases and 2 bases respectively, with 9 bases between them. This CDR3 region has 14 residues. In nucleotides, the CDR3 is TGCGCCAGCAGCCAATTTATCCCCAACACTGAAGCTTTCTTT. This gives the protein CASSQFIPNTEAFF.